Following are 26 T cell receptor beta chains from one sample sequenced in a study of cytomegalovirus exposure and HLA in healthy donors (dated by TCRdb to about 2017). Preparation of the library involved the immunoSEQ multiplex PCR assay. For the multiplex PCR, a mixture combining 60 forward primers for TCR Vbeta segments and 13 reverse primers for TCR Jbeta segments was used. Held by TCRdb, this immuneACCESS table contains in-frame sequences only and omits some clones. Under half of the omission traces to an unresolved V gene where checked; the cause of the rest is unknown. For this sample the table gives about 31,000 clones, of which about 83% were detected only once. The biggest ten clones account for under 3% of the sample. Sequenced input: PBMCs. These receptors all stem from a boy younger than 18 in good health and CMV-seronegative.

This clone appeared a few times. As DNA, the CDR3 is TGTGCCAGCTCTCAGTCTTTTGGGGCCAACGTCCTGACTTTC. Its translation is CASSQSFGANVLTF. V and J are TRBV6-5 and TRBJ2-6; D ambiguous. Germline CDR1 and CDR2: MNHEY and SVGAGI. The CDR3 runs to 14 residues. V was trimmed by 8 bases and J by 3 bases, leaving 11 bases between them.

The count of this clone is one. J is TRBJ1-3 and V is TRBV18; unclear D gene. This CDR3 is built from 15 residues. V dropped 6 bases and J dropped 0 bases, with 12 bases sitting between them. CDR1 is KGHSH, CDR2 LQKENI, per germline. The chain's CDR3 is CASSNTQSSGNTIYF. DNA for the CDR3: TGTGCCAGCTCGAACACACAGAGCTCTGGAAACACCATATATTTT.

This chain links TRBV2 with TRBJ2-3; possible D gene TRBD1, 6 bases. The CDR3 has 14 amino acids. CDR1 and CDR2 from the germline V gene are SNHLY and FYNNEI. Trimming stripped 5 bases from V and 3 bases from J, with 12 bases between. DNA for the CDR3: TGTGCCAGCAGTCTAATAGGACAGACAGATACGCAGTATTTT. Its protein product is CASSLIGQTDTQYF.

This CDR3 is CASSQRGPYEQYF. In DNA, the CDR3 is TGCGCCAGCAGCCAGCGGGGCCCCTACGAGCAGTACTTC. The chain joins TRBV5-1 to TRBJ2-7; TRBD2 aligns across 7 bases. This CDR3 spans 13 amino acids. Germline values: CDR1 SGHRS, CDR2 YFSETQ. V shed 4 bases, J shed 2 bases, and the junction held 3 bases outside the gene matches.

The rearrangement uses TRBV4-3 and TRBJ1-3; D remains unclear. With 0 bases removed from V and 0 bases from J, the gap between germline ends came to 6 bases. The CDR3 loop spans 15 amino acids. Germline V lookup: CDR1 LGHNA, CDR2 YSLEER. In DNA, the CDR3 is TGCGCCAGCAGCCAAGAATGGAGCTCTGGAAACACCATATATTTT. Translating it yields CASSQEWSSGNTIYF.

The chain recombines TRBV13 with TRBJ1-2, with a tentative D call TRBD1 (5 bases). Germline values: CDR1 PRHDT, CDR2 FYEKMQ (reference sequence). Trimming took 2 bases from V and 4 from J, leaving 11 bases between them. The length of the CDR3 is 14 residues. Here the CDR3 reads CASSLSGGGYGYTF. The DNA for the CDR3 is TGTGCCAGCAGCTTATCGGGGGGTGGCTATGGCTACACCTTC.

The chain links TRBV19 to TRBJ1-2, with D maybe TRBD1 (6 bases). Germline V gene sequence: CDR1 LNHDA, CDR2 SQIVND (reference sequence). The V and J ends lost 4 bases and 7 bases respectively, with 16 bases between them. This CDR3 is built from 14 residues. The CDR3 loop reads CASSTPDRVCGYTF. The CDR3 DNA reads as TGTGCCAGTAGTACCCCGGACAGAGTCTGTGGCTACACCTTC.

V and J are TRBV6-1 and TRBJ1-2; weak D call: TRBD1 (6 bases). Trimming cost V 1 base and J 8 bases, with 14 bases left between them. Looked up from germline, CDR1 is MNHNS and CDR2 is SASEGT. This CDR3 region has 14 residues. The chain's CDR3 is CASSEGGLGRGYTF. In nucleotides, the CDR3 is TGTGCCAGCAGTGAAGGGGGGCTAGGGAGAGGCTACACCTTC.

The chain carries TRBV5-6 and TRBJ1-2, with 7 bases aligning to TRBD1. Germline V gene lookup returns CDR1 SGHDT and CDR2 YYEEEE. This CDR3 is built from 12 residues. V shed 4 bases, J shed 4 bases, and the junction held 1 base outside the gene matches. The CDR3 DNA follows: TGTGCCAGCAGCAGACAGGGCTATGGCTACACCTTC. It specifies CASSRQGYGYTF.

The gene calls are TRBV5-1 and TRBJ2-7; 8 nucleotides agree with TRBD1. Germline V lookup: CDR1 SGHRS, CDR2 YFSETQ. With 4 bases clipped from V and 0 bases from J, the junction kept 3 bases outside the gene matches. The CDR3 contains 14 residues. In nucleotides, the CDR3 is TGCGCCAGCAGCCAGGGACAGGACTCCTACGAGCAGTACTTC. It yields the protein CASSQGQDSYEQYF.

The chain joins TRBV7-9 to TRBJ2-1; 7 bases match TRBD1. CDR3 length: 15 residues. Germline CDR1 and CDR2: SEHNR and FQNEAQ (reference sequence). V shed 4 bases and J 4 bases; nucleotides not matched to a gene: 7. CDR3 DNA sequence: TGTGCCAGCAGCTCCGGGACAGACTATTACAATGAGCAGTTCTTC. Translated: CASSSGTDYYNEQFF.

This chain links TRBV28 with TRBJ2-3; TRBD2 agrees at 9 bases. The germline gives CDR1 MDHEN, CDR2 SYDVKM. Trimming cost V 5 bases and J 3 bases; bases outside gene matches: 6. The CDR3 length is 15 residues. CDR3 nucleotide sequence: TGTGCCAGCAGTCGTAGCGGGGGAGGAACAGATACGCAGTATTTT. Protein product: CASSRSGGGTDTQYF.

The V and J genes are TRBV7-6 and TRBJ1-1, with D perhaps TRBD1 (5 bases). The CDR3 runs to 14 residues. In germline, CDR1 is SGHVS, CDR2 FNYEAQ. V gave up 5 bases and J gave up 5 bases, with 15 bases separating them. DNA of the CDR3: TGTGCCAGCAGCCCAGGGCAGGGTGGAACTGAAGCTTTCTTT. It is translated as CASSPGQGGTEAFF.

The chain uses TRBV27 and TRBJ2-6; the D is unclear. The CDR3 has 15 amino acids. V lost 1 base, J lost 0 bases, and 4 bases lay in between. CDR1 MNHEY and CDR2 SMNVEV come from the germline V gene (reference sequence). CDR3 in amino acids: CASSLFGSGANVLTF. DNA for the CDR3: TGTGCCAGCAGTTTATTCGGCTCTGGGGCCAACGTCCTGACTTTC.

The chain joins TRBV18 to TRBJ2-7, with D maybe TRBD1 (8 bases). V lost 0 bases to trimming and J lost 3 bases, with 21 bases between them. The CDR3 covers 18 residues. The germline CDR1 and CDR2 sequences are KGHSH and LQKENI. This CDR3 reads CASSPPIPGQGLFYEQYF. CDR3 bases: TGTGCCAGCTCACCACCCATACCAGGACAGGGACTATTCTACGAGCAGTACTTC.

This chain uses TRBV5-1 with TRBJ1-1; no clear D. The CDR3 runs 16 residues. V was pared by 0 bases and J by 0 bases, with 12 bases between. Germline values: CDR1 SGHRS, CDR2 YFSETQ. The CDR3 is CASSLGYGLMNTEAFF. The CDR3 DNA reads TGCGCCAGCAGCTTGGGGTACGGACTCATGAACACTGAAGCTTTCTTT. Filled out from reference TRBV5-1 and TRBJ1-1, the complete variable domain reads KAGVTQTPRYLIKTRGQQVTLSCSPISGHRSVSWYQQTPGQGLQFLFEYFSETQRNKGNFPGRFSGRQFSNSRSEMNVSTLELGDSALYLCASSLGYGLMNTEAFFGQGTRLTVV.

J is TRBJ2-3 and V is TRBV6-5; 8 positions match TRBD1. Germline assignment: CDR1 MNHEY and CDR2 SVGAGI. The CDR3 extends over 16 amino acids. V shed 2 bases and J 5 bases; nucleotides not matched to a gene: 9. The CDR3 spells CASSYDPGQAQDTQYF. As DNA, the CDR3 is TGTGCCAGCAGTTACGACCCGGGACAGGCCCAAGATACGCAGTATTTT.

V usage is TRBV4-3 and J usage is TRBJ1-5; TRBD1 is a possible D gene (5 bases). V was cut by 4 bases and J by 5 bases, with 15 bases left in between. CDR1 is LGHNA and CDR2 is YSLEER in the germline V gene. The CDR3 spans 15 residues. The CDR3 region has the DNA TGCGCCAGCAGCCGAGATCAGGGTTGGGATCAGCCCCAGCATTTT. Translating gives CASSRDQGWDQPQHF.

The V call is TRBV5-8, the J call TRBJ1-5, with D maybe TRBD1 (6 bases). This CDR3 has 14 residues. Germline CDR1 SGHTS, CDR2 YDEGEE. V lost 3 bases and J lost 3, with 10 bases in between. CDR3 region: CASSSGQPNQPQHF. The DNA of the CDR3 is TGTGCCAGCAGCTCCGGACAGCCCAATCAGCCCCAGCATTTT.

The chain carries TRBV4-3 and TRBJ1-5; D gene uncertain. This CDR3 spans 15 amino acids. V was trimmed by 2 bases and J by 2 bases, leaving 10 bases between them. Germline assignment: CDR1 LGHNA and CDR2 YSLEER. CDR3 sequence (DNA): TGCGCCAGCAGCCAAAATGTCGGGGGCAATCAGCCCCAGCATTTT. Translated, it gives CASSQNVGGNQPQHF.

The chain employs TRBV5-4 and TRBJ2-4; 9 nucleotides match TRBD1. The CDR3 extends over 18 amino acids. The germline gives CDR1 SGHNT, CDR2 YYREEE (reference sequence). Trimming took 1 base from V and 6 from J; bases not matched to a gene: 14. CDR3 loop: CASSLMTGQGTPGNIQYF. CDR3 coding DNA: TGTGCCAGCAGCTTGATGACTGGACAGGGGACCCCAGGAAACATTCAGTACTTC.

The chain recombines TRBV19 with TRBJ2-1; 13 bases fit TRBD2. V lost 3 bases and J lost 5; bases outside the gene matches: 1. The CDR3 contains 15 residues. Germline-derived CDR1 and CDR2 are LNHDA and SQIVND (reference sequence). This chain's CDR3 is CASSMGLAGNNEQFF. CDR3 nucleotides: TGTGCCAGTAGTATGGGACTAGCGGGGAACAATGAGCAGTTCTTC.

This clone was picked up one time. V usage is TRBV7-9 and J usage is TRBJ2-3; 9 bases agree with TRBD2. The CDR3 is 15 residues long. V was clipped by 2 bases and J by 3 bases; unmatched bases: 3. From germline, CDR1 is SEHNR and CDR2 FQNEAQ (reference sequence). CDR3 amino acids: CASSLRLAETDTQYF. The CDR3 bases are TGTGCCAGCAGCTTACGACTAGCGGAGACAGATACGCAGTATTTT.

This clone has just a few counts. The gene calls are TRBV5-1 and TRBJ1-4; D not resolved. The V end lost 0 bases, the J end lost 8 bases, and 11 bases lay between the germline ends. CDR1 SGHRS and CDR2 YFSETQ come from the germline V gene. CDR3 length: 14 amino acids. CDR3 loop: CASSLDGPGEKLFF. The CDR3 DNA follows: TGCGCCAGCAGCTTGGATGGTCCGGGGGAAAAACTGTTTTTT. Full variable domain (missing parts from reference TRBV5-1 and TRBJ1-4): KAGVTQTPRYLIKTRGQQVTLSCSPISGHRSVSWYQQTPGQGLQFLFEYFSETQRNKGNFPGRFSGRQFSNSRSEMNVSTLELGDSALYLCASSLDGPGEKLFFGSGTQLSVL.

This chain links TRBV4-1 with TRBJ1-4; unclear D gene. Germline lookup yields CDR1 MGHRA and CDR2 YSYEKL. Trimming took off 3 bases at V and 0 bases at J, with 5 bases between the two ends. This CDR3 is 14 amino acids long. The CDR3 region has the DNA TGCGCCAGCAGCCACCGAGCAACTAATGAAAAACTGTTTTTT. As protein: CASSHRATNEKLFF.

Points on this clone: Because it lacks the conserved phenylalanine or tryptophan at the end, this CDR3 is likely a read error. V is TRBV7-9 and J is TRBJ1-5; D perhaps matches TRBD1 (5 bases). The germline V gene encodes CDR1 SEHNR and CDR2 FQNEAQ (reference sequence). The CDR3 is 15 amino acids. V lost 1 base and J 3 bases, leaving 10 bases between the germline ends. The CDR3 is CASSLGLGDNQPQHS. The DNA of the CDR3 is TGTGCCAGCAGCTTAGGGCTAGGGGACAATCAGCCCCAGCATTCT.